These 29 T cell receptor beta chains were sequenced from one sample in a study of regulatory T cells in long-lasting Graves disease. Sample time point: persistent/refractory GD, antithyroid drugs over 5 years with positive TRAb. Generation of the TCR library employed RNA extracted from PBMCs. In building TCR beta libraries, iRepertoire HTBI primers were used together with Arm-PCR of CDR3 regions. TCRdb redid the calling of the multiplex PCR reads with MiXCR, one entry per CDR3 protein. The table has over 450,000 distinct CDR3 sequences, 20% to 25% seen once. Sequenced here: peripheral blood mononuclear cells (PBMCs), sampled when the disease was refractory, from a patient treated with antithyroid drugs. The receptors were gathered from a female donor with Graves disease.

In its sample, this clonotype was seen a few times. The chain is built from TRBV27 and TRBJ1-4; the D gene is possibly TRBD1 (5 bases). This CDR3 has 14 residues. The germline CDR1 and CDR2 sequences are MNHEY and SMNVEV (reference sequence). Trimming left V 2 bases short and J 7 bases short, with 11 bases between. This chain's CDR3 is CASSLGGSVEKLFF. The CDR3 bases are TGTGCCAGCAGTTTAGGGGGGAGTGTTGAAAAACTGTTTTTT.

The gene calls are TRBV7-2 and TRBJ2-3; the D is unclear. Trimming removed 5 bases from V and 0 bases from J, with 9 bases in between. The CDR3 totals 14 residues. The germline CDR1 and CDR2 sequences are SGHTA and FQGNSA. CDR3: CASSPTTSTDTQYF. CDR3 bases: TGTGCCAGCAGCCCGACCACTAGCACAGATACGCAGTATTTT.

There are many counts of this clonotype. The chain employs TRBV30 and TRBJ1-2; D is perhaps TRBD1 (6 bases). V shed 2 bases and J shed 2 bases, with 9 bases lying between them. This CDR3 has 13 residues. Per the germline V gene, CDR1 is GTSNPN and CDR2 is SVGIG (reference sequence). The DNA of the CDR3 is TGTGCCTGGAGTCCAGGGGCAAACTATGGCTACACCTTC. Translating it yields CAWSPGANYGYTF.

This clonotype turned up a few times. The J gene is TRBJ1-1, the V gene TRBV20-1, with 7 bases aligning to TRBD1. Germline-derived CDR1 and CDR2 are DFQATT and SNEGSKA (reference sequence). The CDR3 covers 12 residues. With V trimmed by 1 base and J by 7 bases, 3 bases remained unmatched. The CDR3 DNA reads as TGCAGTGCTAGAGGGGACAGTCTTGAAGCTTTCTTT. Protein product: CSARGDSLEAFF.

The V and J genes are TRBV27 and TRBJ2-3; the match to TRBD1 covers 7 bases. Germline CDR1 is MNHEY and CDR2 is SMNVEV (reference sequence). CDR3 length equals 14 residues. J gave up 0 bases and V 5 bases, and 2 bases lay outside the gene matches. In DNA, the CDR3 is TGTGCCAGCAGTGACAGGGCTAGCACAGATACGCAGTATTTT. Amino acids: CASSDRASTDTQYF.

Concerning this clonotype: A much more abundant neighbour one base away suggests this may be a read error. The V call is TRBV13, the J call TRBJ1-2; the D is unclear. V was cut by 2 bases and J by 5 bases, with 6 bases left in between. The CDR3 spans 12 residues. Germline assignment: CDR1 PRHDT and CDR2 FYEKMQ (reference sequence). This CDR3 is CASSLWVYGYTF. CDR3 nucleotides: TGTGCCAGCAGCTTATGGGTTTATGGCTACACCTTC.

This clonotype was recorded many times. The chain uses TRBV7-6 and TRBJ1-1, with D possibly being TRBD1 (6 bases). Germline V lookup: CDR1 SGHVS, CDR2 FNYEAQ. Trimming stripped 5 bases from V and 3 bases from J, with 19 bases between. The CDR3 has 16 residues. CDR3 amino acids: CASSPRAGGRDTEAFF. Here the CDR3 DNA reads TGTGCCAGCAGCCCTAGGGCCGGGGGCCGGGACACTGAAGCTTTCTTT.

At least ten counts were recorded for this clonotype. This chain connects TRBV28 to TRBJ2-7, with TRBD2 matching 10 bases. The CDR3 has 15 residues. In germline, CDR1 is MDHEN, CDR2 SYDVKM. V was clipped by 4 bases and J by 5 bases; unmatched bases: 8. As DNA, the CDR3 is TGTGCCAGCAGTTCGTCTAGCGGGAGTTTAGACGAGCAGTACTTC. This gives the protein CASSSSSGSLDEQYF.

This clonotype was seen only a few times. V gene TRBV29-1 combines with J gene TRBJ1-5; 9 nucleotides align to TRBD1. The CDR3 runs to 13 residues. The V gene's germline CDR1 is SQVTM and CDR2 ANQGSEA. V lost 0 bases and J lost 7; bases outside the gene matches: 1. CDR3 sequence (DNA): TGCAGCGTTGAAGAGACAGGGGGACAGCCCCAGCATTTT. This sequence encodes CSVEETGGQPQHF.

This clonotype was counted only a few times. The chain combines TRBV9 with TRBJ2-7; D ambiguous. V lost 4 bases and J 2 bases, leaving 13 bases between the germline ends. The CDR3 runs to 14 residues. The germline gives CDR1 SGDLS, CDR2 YYNGEE. The CDR3 DNA follows: TGTGCCAGCAGCCCCCCCAAGTTCCCCTACGAGCAGTACTTC. It specifies CASSPPKFPYEQYF.

The genes are TRBV5-8 and TRBJ1-1; D is unclear. From germline, CDR1 is SGHTS and CDR2 YDEGEE. The CDR3 loop spans 14 amino acids. The germline V and J ends were trimmed by 6 bases and 3 bases, with 15 bases remaining between them. The CDR3 DNA follows: TGTGCCAGCACCACCCTAGGAGGAGACACTGAAGCTTTCTTT. This gives the protein CASTTLGGDTEAFF.

This clonotype appeared a few times. The chain has TRBV30 and TRBJ1-2, with D perhaps matching TRBD1 (5 bases). Germline V gene lookup returns CDR1 GTSNPN and CDR2 SVGIG (reference sequence). Between the trimmed V and J ends, which lost 3 bases and 4 bases, there was a span of 18 bases. The CDR3 is 15 amino acids. The CDR3 is CAWRLGPASVYGYTF. CDR3 nucleotides: TGTGCCTGGAGACTGGGACCGGCCTCCGTCTATGGCTACACCTTC.

This chain connects TRBV20-1 to TRBJ1-6; D unclear. V was shortened by 0 bases and J by 2 bases, with 11 bases between the two germline ends. CDR3 length: 16 amino acids. From germline, CDR1 is DFQATT and CDR2 SNEGSKA (reference sequence). CDR3 coding DNA: TGCAGTGCTAGAGATCGCGCACCCGCCTATAATTCACCCCTCCACTTT. It translates to CSARDRAPAYNSPLHF.

In this sample, this clonotype turned up many times. This chain uses TRBV6-5 with TRBJ2-5; D might be TRBD1 or TRBD2, each matching 6 bases. The V end was cut by 4 bases, the J end by 4 bases, with 13 bases between. The germline V gene has CDR1 MNHEY and CDR2 SVGAGI. The CDR3 covers 14 residues. The chain's CDR3 is CASSSPRGGETQYF. The DNA of the CDR3 is TGTGCCAGCAGTTCCCCCAGGGGAGGAGAGACCCAGTACTTC.

The chain has TRBV29-1 and TRBJ1-1; D unclear. Germline CDR1 SQVTM, CDR2 ANQGSEA. V dropped 7 bases and J dropped 0 bases, with 6 bases sitting between them. The CDR3 is 11 amino acids. CDR3 nucleotide sequence: TGCAGCGCTGAGATGAACACTGAAGCTTTCTTT. Protein: CSAEMNTEAFF.

There are many counts of this clonotype. The rearrangement joins TRBV10-3 to TRBJ2-5; possibly TRBD2 for D (5 bases). The CDR3 has 16 amino acids. CDR1 and CDR2 (germline): ENHRY, SYGVKD. The ends were cut back, 6 bases at V and 1 base at J, with 18 bases in the middle. The CDR3 nucleotides read TGTGCCATCAGCCCAACTCCTACTAGTAGCCAAGAGACCCAGTACTTC. Translated, it gives CAISPTPTSSQETQYF.

The V gene is TRBV7-2, the J gene TRBJ2-3; a weak D match, TRBD2 (5 bases). V was cut by 4 bases and J by 4 bases, with 15 bases left in between. The CDR3 spans 15 residues. CDR1 is SGHTA, CDR2 FQGNSA, per germline. The CDR3 DNA sequence: TGTGCCAGCAGCTCGATGGACTTACTCTCAGATACGCAGTATTTT. Translated, it gives CASSSMDLLSDTQYF.

This clonotype showed up many times. The V and J genes are TRBV7-2 and TRBJ2-7, with no clear D. Per the germline V gene, CDR1 is SGHTA and CDR2 is FQGNSA. This CDR3 has 13 residues. The ends were cut back, 1 base at V and 3 bases at J, with 7 bases in the middle. CDR3 region: CASSLGQDYEQYF. The CDR3 bases are TGTGCCAGCAGCTTAGGCCAAGACTACGAGCAGTACTTC.

This chain uses TRBV9 with TRBJ1-2, with 8 bases lining up with TRBD1. V was pared by 4 bases and J by 6 bases, with 14 bases of the junction left unmatched. The CDR3 loop spans 16 amino acids. Germline CDR1 and CDR2: SGDLS and YYNGEE. CDR3 in DNA: TGTGCCAGCAGCATTCGCGACAGGGGCAGAGTTGATGGCTACACCTTC. Protein product: CASSIRDRGRVDGYTF.

The rearrangement joins TRBV7-9 to TRBJ2-2; no definite D call. This CDR3 is built from 12 residues. Germline V lookup: CDR1 SEHNR, CDR2 FQNEAQ (reference sequence). Trimming shortened V by 0 bases and J by 9 bases, and 5 bases separated the two germline ends. The CDR3 region is CASSLAGRELFF. CDR3 sequence (DNA): TGTGCCAGCAGCTTAGCTGGCCGGGAGCTGTTTTTT.

This clonotype was detected only a few times. The V and J genes are TRBV6-2 or TRBV6-3 and TRBJ2-7; D remains unclear. V was shortened by 0 bases and J by 7 bases, with 10 bases between the two germline ends. The CDR3 sequence is 13 residues long. The germline gives CDR1 MNHEY, CDR2 SVGEGT. The CDR3 DNA sequence: TGTGCCAGCAGTTACTCGTCAGGCAGGGAGCAGTACTTC. Translation gives CASSYSSGREQYF.

Only a few counts were recorded for this clonotype. V usage is TRBV5-6 and J usage is TRBJ2-5; D tentatively reads TRBD1 or TRBD2 (6 bases each). V gave up 5 bases and J gave up 9 bases, with 14 bases separating them. The CDR3 is 12 residues long. The germline CDR1 and CDR2 sequences are SGHDT and YYEEEE. The CDR3: CASSSSGGAQYF. Written as DNA, the CDR3 is TGTGCCAGCAGTAGTTCCGGGGGCGCCCAGTACTTC. Supplemented by reference TRBV5-6 and TRBJ2-5, the full variable domain reads DAGVTQSPTHLIKTRGQQVTLRCSPKSGHDTVSWYQQALGQGPQFIFQYYEEEERQRGNFPDRFSGHQFPNYSSELNVNALLLGDSALYLCASSSSGGAQYFGPGTRLLVL.

Points on this clonotype: A much larger clonotype is one base distant, so this may be a read error. The rearrangement links TRBV7-2 to TRBJ2-5; unclear D gene. Trimming took off 3 bases at V and 5 bases at J, with 16 bases between the two ends. The germline V gene has CDR1 SGHTA and CDR2 FQGNSA. The CDR3 extends over 15 amino acids. The CDR3 protein is CASSFGSWGTETQYF. The CDR3, as DNA: TGTGCCAGCAGCTTTGGGTCCTGGGGTACCGAGACCCAGTACTTC.

The rearrangement joins TRBV11-2 to TRBJ1-2; 7 bases map to TRBD1. This CDR3 is 12 amino acids long. Losses at the gene ends were 3 bases for V and 9 bases for J; bases not matched to a gene: 4. The germline V gene has CDR1 SGHAT and CDR2 FQNNGV. DNA of the CDR3: TGTGCCAGCAGCTTGGGGACAGATAGCTACACCTTC. This codes for CASSLGTDSYTF.

This chain uses TRBV15 with TRBJ2-7, with D possibly matching TRBD1 (5 bases). Trimming shortened V by 1 base and J by 0 bases, and 16 bases separated the two germline ends. The CDR3 is 17 amino acids. Germline CDR1 reads LNHNV; CDR2 reads YYDKDF (reference sequence). The CDR3: CATSRGLGQGSSYEQYF. The CDR3 DNA reads as TGTGCCACCAGCAGAGGCCTGGGGCAGGGAAGCTCCTACGAGCAGTACTTC.

This clonotype was picked up many times. V and J are TRBV25-1 and TRBJ2-7; 8 bases fit TRBD1. Trimming took 1 base from V and 2 from J; bases not matched to a gene: 4. The CDR3 runs to 15 residues. CDR1 is MGHDK and CDR2 is SYGVNS in the germline V gene. The CDR3 region has the DNA TGTGCCAGCAGTGAATTTAGACAGGGGACCTACGAGCAGTACTTC. Amino acids: CASSEFRQGTYEQYF.

The V gene is TRBV13, the J gene TRBJ1-2, with D possibly being TRBD1 (5 bases). CDR3 length equals 12 residues. Germline-derived CDR1 and CDR2 are PRHDT and FYEKMQ (reference sequence). V lost 3 bases to trimming and J lost 10 bases, with 12 bases between them. The CDR3 nucleotides read TGTGCCAGCAGCTTCGATAGGGGTCCCTACACCTTC. Its protein is CASSFDRGPYTF.

The chain joins TRBV12-3 or TRBV12-4 to TRBJ2-1; no definite D call. The CDR3 runs 14 residues. Deletions cut 5 bases from V and 8 bases from J, with 16 bases between. The DNA for the CDR3 is TGTGCCAGCAGTCTCGAACTATTTACCTATGAGCAGTTCTTC. Translated, it gives CASSLELFTYEQFF.

This clonotype has ten or more counts. The chain combines TRBV27 with TRBJ1-5; D uncertain. The CDR3 sequence is 15 residues long. Germline V gene sequence: CDR1 MNHEY, CDR2 SMNVEV (reference sequence). V gave up 0 bases and J gave up 2 bases, with 8 bases separating them. This chain's CDR3 is CASSLSRVGNQPQHF. Written as DNA, the CDR3 is TGTGCCAGCAGTTTATCAAGGGTTGGCAATCAGCCCCAGCATTTT.